This T cell receptor beta chain was identified in a study of T cells in Graves' hyperthyroidism and ophthalmopathy. Study outcomes and limitations: Blood also showed most of the thyroid clonotypes that were expanded above 0.001.

J was trimmed by 4 bases and V by 5 bases; bases with no gene match: 9. In germline, CDR1 is MNHEY, CDR2 SMNVEV (reference sequence). The CDR3 is made up of 16 amino acids. Regarding this clonotype: The antigen is unknown.

It was uncontrolled infection, other autoimmune disease, pregnancy or lactation that excluded patients. Regions amplified from RNA transcripts were the TCR beta CDR3 regions. First-round RT-PCR of the TCR CDR3 relied on the HTBI primer set. Each CDR3 protein gets one entry after TCRdb re-called the multiplex PCR reads with MiXCR. Of around 690,000 distinct CDR3 sequences in the sample, approximately 15% are singletons; the top ten hold about 14%. The J gene is TRBJ2-2, the V gene TRBV27; 8 positions agree with TRBD1. This receptor was obtained from a man in his fifties with Graves' hyperthyroidism. The sample taken for sequencing was blood. The CDR3 DNA sequence: TGTGCCAGCAGTAAAGGACAGGGATATAGCACCGGGGAGCTGTTTTTT. This sequence encodes CASSKGQGYSTGELFF.